The clone carrying this TCR beta chain was detected only a few times. Antigen specificity is unknown. The source of the sample is a study of beta chain features in type 1 diabetes. Across the study: Healthy donors resembled patients in age, gender and cell yields. Study conclusions and caveats: PCR may have favored shorter templates equally in patients and controls. The similarity of naive, central memory and Treg TCRB repertoires appeared greater among patients than among healthy donors. Type 1 diabetes patients had moderately but significantly shorter TCRB CDR3s in all four CD4+ subsets.

The isolated RNA, all of it, was reverse transcribed, so expressed TCRB transcripts were what got sequenced. Only in-frame clones appear in the TCRdb table, and some are missing; sequencing was by immunoSEQ multiplex PCR. The sample consists of about 190,000 clones, roughly 8% of them appearing once. V lost 3 bases to trimming and J lost 7 bases; unmatched junction nucleotides: 3. CDR3 size: 13 residues. Germline V gives CDR1 MNHEY, CDR2 SMNVEV (reference sequence). V usage is TRBV27 and J usage is TRBJ1-2; 9 bases match TRBD1. Source material: central memory CD4+ T cells from blood. The receptor's source is a man younger than 35 with type 1 diabetes. The CDR3 DNA reads TGTGCCAGCAGTTTCCGGACAGGGGTTGGCTACACCTTC. Protein product: CASSFRTGVGYTF.